Listed here are 21 T cell receptor beta chains from one sample, sequenced in a study of T cell responses to AZD1222 COVID-19 vaccine. The protocol was immunoSEQ multiplex PCR, while the TCRdb copy is restricted to in-frame clones and leaves out a portion. The sample carries around 170,000 clones, 80% to 95% recorded once. The sample here was peripheral blood, taken on day 0 of AZD1222 vaccination. These receptors were taken from an adult in good health.

The chain uses TRBV5-1 and TRBJ2-7; D remains ambiguous. Trimming left V 4 bases short and J 2 bases short, with 4 bases between. Germline V lookup: CDR1 SGHRS, CDR2 YFSETQ. The CDR3 spans 11 residues. CDR3 sequence (DNA): TGCGCCAGCAGCGGACCCTACGAGCAGTACTTC. It translates to CASSGPYEQYF.

The genes are TRBV10-3 and TRBJ2-6, with no clear D. The CDR3 covers 17 residues. Per the germline V gene, CDR1 is ENHRY and CDR2 is SYGVKD. V was pared by 4 bases and J by 1 base, with 14 bases between. The DNA for the CDR3 is TGTGCCATCAGTGCAGATGAGGTCGTTTCTGGGGCCAACGTCCTGACTTTC. As protein: CAISADEVVSGANVLTF.

The V and J genes are TRBV18 and TRBJ2-2; either TRBD1 or TRBD2 may fit D (5 bases each). V dropped 1 base and J dropped 0 bases, with 9 bases sitting between them. This CDR3 is 16 amino acids long. Germline-derived CDR1 and CDR2 are KGHSH and LQKENI. The CDR3, as DNA: TGTGCCAGCTCACCACGGGGACGGACGAACACCGGGGAGCTGTTTTTT. Protein product: CASSPRGRTNTGELFF.

The chain recombines TRBV29-1 with TRBJ1-2, with 9 bases matching TRBD1. Germline V gene lookup returns CDR1 SQVTM and CDR2 ANQGSEA. This CDR3 spans 17 amino acids. V trimming: 7 bases; J trimming: 5 bases; junction bases outside the gene matches: 20. The CDR3 spells CSALAGTGSSEPYGYTF. The CDR3 DNA is TGCAGCGCCCTAGCGGGGACAGGGTCCTCCGAGCCATATGGCTACACCTTC.

The V gene is TRBV10-1, the J gene TRBJ1-1, with D unresolved. Germline CDR1 and CDR2: WNHNN and SYGVQD (reference sequence). There are 13 residues in the CDR3. V lost 7 bases to trimming and J lost 0 bases, with 9 bases between them. Here the CDR3 reads CASTNSLNTEAFF. The CDR3 DNA sequence: TGCGCCAGCACCAACAGCCTGAACACTGAAGCTTTCTTT.

The V and J genes are TRBV19 and TRBJ2-2; 13 bases align to TRBD2. The CDR3 sequence is 15 residues long. The V gene's germline CDR1 is LNHDA and CDR2 SQIVND (reference sequence). V lost 10 bases to trimming and J lost 6 bases; unmatched junction nucleotides: 8. The CDR3 DNA reads as TGTGCCACCTCACTTGGACTAGCGGGAGCCGGGGAGCTGTTTTTT. This sequence encodes CATSLGLAGAGELFF.

The genes are TRBV28 and TRBJ2-1; weak D call: TRBD2 (6 bases). The CDR3 contains 14 residues. The V end lost 7 bases, the J end lost 7 bases, and 17 bases lay between the germline ends. The germline gives CDR1 MDHEN, CDR2 SYDVKM. In DNA, the CDR3 is TGTGCCAGCACCCCATCCGGGAGAGGTAATGAGCAGTTCTTC. Translation: CASTPSGRGNEQFF. Together with reference TRBV28 and TRBJ2-1, the CDR3 gives the full variable domain: DVKVTQSSRYLVKRTGEKVFLECVQDMDHENMFWYRQDPGLGLRLIYFSYDVKMKEKGDIPEGYSVSREKKERFSLILESASTNQTSMYLCASTPSGRGNEQFFGPGTRLTVL.

The chain employs TRBV4-1 and TRBJ2-5, with 13 bases fitting TRBD2. Germline loops: CDR1 MGHRA, CDR2 YSYEKL. V lost 3 bases, J lost 5 bases, and 18 bases stayed unmatched. There are 20 residues in the CDR3. The CDR3 here is CASSQGVVLAGLAGVETQYF. As DNA, the CDR3 is TGCGCCAGCAGCCAGGGGGTTGTTCTCGCCGGACTAGCGGGAGTTGAGACCCAGTACTTC.

The CDR3 reads CASSSGNSNQPQHF. The CDR3 DNA is TGTGCCAGTAGTAGTGGGAATAGCAATCAGCCCCAGCATTTT. The chain has TRBV2 and TRBJ1-5, with D unresolved. The ends were cut back, 9 bases at V and 0 bases at J, with 12 bases in the middle. The CDR3 contains 14 residues. Germline CDR1 and CDR2: SNHLY and FYNNEI.

This chain links TRBV6-5 with TRBJ2-7; no reliable D call. V was trimmed by 6 bases and J by 2 bases, leaving 11 bases between them. This CDR3 has 13 amino acids. Germline CDR1 reads MNHEY; CDR2 reads SVGAGI. The CDR3 here is CASRDLGPYEQYF. Here the CDR3 DNA reads TGTGCCAGCAGGGACCTCGGGCCCTACGAGCAGTACTTC.

This clone appeared a single time. This rearrangement joins TRBV4-1 to TRBJ2-7; perhaps TRBD1 as D (5 bases). Per germline, CDR1 MGHRA and CDR2 YSYEKL. This CDR3 is 15 amino acids long. The germline V and J ends were trimmed by 2 bases and 1 base, with 12 bases remaining between them. The CDR3 spells CASSQTDSPSYEQYF. The DNA of the CDR3 is TGCGCCAGCAGCCAAACTGACAGTCCATCCTACGAGCAGTACTTC.

This chain links TRBV6-5 with TRBJ2-6; a possible D gene is TRBD1 (5 bases). The CDR3 length is 15 residues. Trimming shortened V by 6 bases and J by 0 bases, and 9 bases separated the two germline ends. Germline assignment: CDR1 MNHEY and CDR2 SVGAGI. The CDR3 region has the DNA TGTGCCAGCAGCACAGGATACTCTGGGGCCAACGTCCTGACTTTC. Translation: CASSTGYSGANVLTF.

The genes are TRBV11-2 and TRBJ2-7; no clear D gene. This CDR3 contains 16 residues. V was cut by 5 bases and J by 4 bases, with 21 bases left in between. Germline V CDR1 and CDR2: SGHAT, FQNNGV. DNA of the CDR3: TGTGCCAGCAGCCCCCCGGCCCGGGCCAGGACGTACGAGCAGTACTTC. Protein sequence: CASSPPARARTYEQYF.

The rearrangement joins TRBV28 to TRBJ2-7, with 8 bases aligning to TRBD2. Trimming removed 8 bases from V and 0 bases from J; junction bases left unmatched: 6. Germline V gene lookup returns CDR1 MDHEN and CDR2 SYDVKM. CDR3 length: 14 residues. CDR3 in amino acids: CASGPGTSSYEQYF. The CDR3, as DNA: TGTGCCAGCGGCCCGGGGACTAGCTCCTACGAGCAGTACTTC. Supplemented by reference TRBV28 and TRBJ2-7, the full variable domain reads DVKVTQSSRYLVKRTGEKVFLECVQDMDHENMFWYRQDPGLGLRLIYFSYDVKMKEKGDIPEGYSVSREKKERFSLILESASTNQTSMYLCASGPGTSSYEQYFGPGTRLTVT.

The gene calls are TRBV28 and TRBJ2-7; no clear D. CDR3 size: 13 residues. Trimming shortened V by 2 bases and J by 2 bases, and 7 bases separated the two germline ends. The germline V gene encodes CDR1 MDHEN and CDR2 SYDVKM. The CDR3 reads CASSLPLPYEQYF. The CDR3 region has the DNA TGTGCCAGCAGTTTACCCCTCCCCTACGAGCAGTACTTC.

V usage is TRBV14 and J usage is TRBJ1-1, with 8 bases fitting TRBD1. Losses at the gene ends were 5 bases for V and 2 bases for J; bases not matched to a gene: 13. This CDR3 is built from 17 residues. Germline-derived CDR1 and CDR2 are SGHDN and FVKESK. The CDR3: CASSENFRDRLNTEAFF. In DNA, the CDR3 is TGTGCCAGCAGCGAGAATTTCCGGGACAGGCTCAACACTGAAGCTTTCTTT.

V and J are TRBV27 and TRBJ2-3, with D perhaps matching TRBD1 (5 bases). V shed 5 bases and J shed 0 bases, with 12 bases lying between them. Per germline, CDR1 MNHEY and CDR2 SMNVEV (reference sequence). The CDR3 runs to 15 residues. For the CDR3, the DNA is TGTGCCAGCAGTCGGACGGACATTAGCACAGATACGCAGTATTTT. Its translation: CASSRTDISTDTQYF.

The V and J genes are TRBV7-2 and TRBJ1-1; tentatively, D is TRBD1 (5 bases). CDR3 length equals 15 residues. CDR1 and CDR2 from the germline V gene are SGHTA and FQGNSA. The germline V and J ends were trimmed by 2 bases and 3 bases, with 13 bases remaining between them. The CDR3 DNA sequence: TGTGCCAGCAGCTTAAGTTGGGGCTGGGACACTGAAGCTTTCTTT. The encoded protein is CASSLSWGWDTEAFF. Drawing the rest from reference TRBV7-2 and TRBJ1-1, the complete variable domain is GAGVSQSPSNKVTEKGKDVELRCDPISGHTALYWYRQSLGQGLEFLIYFQGNSAPDKSGLPSDRFSAERTGGSVSTLTIQRTQQEDSAVYLCASSLSWGWDTEAFFGQGTRLTVV.

This sequence joins TRBV4-1 and TRBJ2-1, with a possible D match to TRBD2 (5 bases). The CDR3 extends over 14 amino acids. In germline, CDR1 is MGHRA, CDR2 YSYEKL. The germline V and J ends were trimmed by 0 bases and 3 bases, with 6 bases remaining between them. The CDR3 is CASSQDTSYNEQFF. DNA for the CDR3: TGCGCCAGCAGCCAAGATACTAGCTACAATGAGCAGTTCTTC.

CDR3 sequence reads: CASETSGQGYTGANVLTF. The CDR3 nucleotides read TGTGCCAGCGAGACTTCGGGACAGGGATATACTGGGGCCAACGTCCTGACTTTC. The chain combines TRBV28 with TRBJ2-6; 9 nucleotides agree with TRBD1. This CDR3 is built from 18 residues. CDR1 is MDHEN and CDR2 is SYDVKM in the germline V gene. After removal of 8 bases from V and 2 bases from J, the junction contained 13 bases not matched to a gene. Filled out from reference TRBV28 and TRBJ2-6, the complete variable domain reads DVKVTQSSRYLVKRTGEKVFLECVQDMDHENMFWYRQDPGLGLRLIYFSYDVKMKEKGDIPEGYSVSREKKERFSLILESASTNQTSMYLCASETSGQGYTGANVLTFGAGSRLTVL.

The chain uses TRBV9 and TRBJ1-4; the match to TRBD1 covers 8 bases. The CDR3 spans 15 residues. Germline-derived CDR1 and CDR2 are SGDLS and YYNGEE. The V segment lost 3 bases and the J segment 3 bases; nucleotides outside the gene matches: 4. This CDR3 reads CASSGGQVPNEKLFF. CDR3 DNA: TGTGCCAGCAGCGGGGGACAGGTCCCTAATGAAAAACTGTTTTTT.